The T cell receptor beta chain under discussion was sequenced for a study of cytomegalovirus exposure and HLA in healthy donors. Study-level results: The majority of CMV-associated TCR beta chains were reported as apparently HLA-restricted in a later analysis.

60 Vbeta and 13 Jbeta primers were used in PCR. TCRdb's table, derived via immunoSEQ multiplex PCR, lists solely in-frame clones and lacks some. Here the sample spans about 170,000 clones, approximately 72% being singletons. Note on this clone: What it binds is unknown. This sample includes further DNA sequences coding for the same CDR3.

Sequencing was carried out using PBMCs. This receptor was identified in a human donor in good health.

In DNA form, the CDR3 reads TGTGCCTGGAGTGTTCAGGGAAATCAGCCCCAGCATTTT. Its translation is CAWSVQGNQPQHF. The rearrangement joins TRBV30 to TRBJ1-5; tentative D call: TRBD1 (5 bases). The length of the CDR3 is 13 residues. Germline V CDR1 and CDR2: GTSNPN, SVGIG (reference sequence). V shed 0 bases and J shed 4 bases, with 7 bases lying between them.